The 23 T cell receptor beta chains below come from one sample, sequenced in a study of PD-L1 blockade in urothelial cancer. Described time point: pretreatment peripheral blood. Sequenced by immunoSEQ multiplex PCR; TCRdb stores in-frame clones only, minus some. The data hold approximately 51,000 clones, with just over 85% observed a single time. The sample consisted of PBMCs, taken around atezolizumab (anti-PD-L1) treatment. The receptors were sampled from a man aged 55 to 70 with urothelial cancer.

The J gene is TRBJ2-5, the V gene TRBV29-1; TRBD1 aligns across 7 bases. The CDR3 length is 13 residues. Per germline, CDR1 SQVTM and CDR2 ANQGSEA. Losses at the gene ends were 5 bases for V and 4 bases for J; bases not matched to a gene: 7. The CDR3 DNA is TGCAGCGTTTCAAGGGGGCTTGGAGAGACCCAGTACTTC. Residues: CSVSRGLGETQYF.

This chain connects TRBV27 to TRBJ1-2; TRBD1 matches at 12 bases. V shed 4 bases and J 2 bases; nucleotides not matched to a gene: 5. The germline gives CDR1 MNHEY, CDR2 SMNVEV (reference sequence). The CDR3 consists of 16 residues. The CDR3 coding sequence is TGTGCCAGCAGTTCGCCGGGACAGGGGGCGAACTATGGCTACACCTTC. Encoded protein: CASSSPGQGANYGYTF.

To note about this clone: At the DNA level, this CDR3 is encoded by other sequences in the same sample as well. The genes are TRBV11-2 and TRBJ2-2; 7 bases are a match to TRBD1. V was clipped by 5 bases and J by 2 bases; unmatched bases: 5. The CDR3 is 15 residues long. Germline V gene sequence: CDR1 SGHAT, CDR2 FQNNGV. In nucleotides, the CDR3 is TGTGCCAGCAGCCCCGGGACAGTAAACACCGGGGAGCTGTTTTTT. As protein: CASSPGTVNTGELFF.

The V call is TRBV4-2, the J call TRBJ2-7; 7 positions agree with TRBD1. CDR3 length: 13 residues. CDR1 and CDR2 (germline): LGHNA, YNFKEQ. Trimming removed 4 bases from V and 4 bases from J; junction bases left unmatched: 4. The CDR3 protein is CASSPGQPYEQYF. In nucleotides, the CDR3 is TGTGCCAGCAGCCCGGGACAGCCATACGAGCAGTACTTC.

The chain is built from TRBV30 and TRBJ2-3; TRBD2 matches 7 bases. In germline, CDR1 is GTSNPN, CDR2 SVGIG (reference sequence). V lost 2 bases, J lost 4 bases, and 6 bases stayed unmatched. The CDR3 contains 14 residues. In DNA form, the CDR3 reads TGTGCCTGGAGTAAAAAGCGGGATGCAGATACGCAGTATTTT. Translating gives CAWSKKRDADTQYF. The full variable domain, with the rest looked up from reference TRBV30 and TRBJ2-3, is SQTIHQWPATLVQPVGSPLSLECTVEGTSNPNLYWYRQAAGRGLQLLFYSVGIGQISSEVPQNLSASRPQDRQFILSSKKLLLSDSGFYLCAWSKKRDADTQYFGPGTRLTVL.

This clone was detected only once. The chain employs TRBV30 and TRBJ2-7; D gene ambiguous. Germline loops: CDR1 GTSNPN, CDR2 SVGIG (reference sequence). The CDR3 extends over 15 amino acids. V dropped 4 bases and J dropped 1 base, with 17 bases sitting between them. The CDR3 nucleotides are TGTGCCTGGAAACCCACCGGTTCAGCGTCCTACGAGCAGTACTTC. Its protein is CAWKPTGSASYEQYF.

V gene TRBV6-1 combines with J gene TRBJ1-2, with no clear D. The CDR3 runs to 12 residues. The V gene's germline CDR1 is MNHNS and CDR2 SASEGT. V was trimmed by 8 bases and J by 8 bases, leaving 15 bases between them. In DNA form, the CDR3 reads TGTGCCAGCGGACGGACTGTTCAAGGCTACACCTTC. Protein product: CASGRTVQGYTF.

The V and J genes are TRBV10-1 and TRBJ2-7, with 9 bases aligning to TRBD1. The ends lost 3 bases at V and 5 bases at J; junction bases unmatched: 8. CDR3 length: 15 amino acids. In germline, CDR1 is WNHNN, CDR2 SYGVQD (reference sequence). The CDR3 DNA sequence: TGCGCCAGCAGTGAACCGGGACAGGGTATCGACGAGCAGTACTTC. This codes for CASSEPGQGIDEQYF.

This chain joins TRBV11-1 and TRBJ2-1; the D is unclear. The germline V and J ends were trimmed by 3 bases and 10 bases, with 7 bases remaining between them. This CDR3 is built from 11 residues. Germline lookup yields CDR1 SGHAT and CDR2 FQDESV (reference sequence). The CDR3 protein is CASSFSGEQFF. CDR3 sequence (DNA): TGTGCCAGCAGCTTTTCAGGAGAGCAGTTCTTC.

The chain links TRBV7-2 to TRBJ2-7; TRBD2 matches at 10 bases. The CDR3 consists of 19 residues. CDR1 is SGHTA and CDR2 is FQGNSA in the germline V gene. Germline trimming cut 0 bases from V and 0 bases from J; bases unmatched to any gene: 11. This CDR3 reads CASSLAPGLAPRSSYEQYF. CDR3 bases: TGTGCCAGCAGCTTAGCGCCGGGACTAGCGCCTAGGAGCTCCTACGAGCAGTACTTC.

The chain joins TRBV27 to TRBJ1-2, with 12 nucleotides matching TRBD1. This CDR3 is built from 16 residues. The V gene end was trimmed by 5 bases and the J gene end by 3 bases; junction bases not matched to a gene: 7. Germline CDR1 is MNHEY and CDR2 is SMNVEV (reference sequence). CDR3 in amino acids: CASSAQGQGAYYGYTF. The CDR3 region has the DNA TGTGCCAGCAGTGCCCAGGGACAGGGGGCTTACTATGGCTACACCTTC.

This clone was counted at least ten times. V gene TRBV18 combines with J gene TRBJ2-3; 7 bases match TRBD2. V dropped 4 bases and J dropped 5; count of bases not matched to a gene: 12. This CDR3 is 16 amino acids long. In germline, CDR1 is KGHSH, CDR2 LQKENI. The CDR3 reads CASSRGRTRGGDTQYF. The CDR3 bases are TGTGCCAGCTCACGGGGGAGGACTAGAGGTGGAGATACGCAGTATTTT.

In DNA form, the CDR3 reads TGTGCCAGCAGTGACTTGGCAGCTGGAAACACCATATATTTT. Residues: CASSDLAAGNTIYF. The V gene is TRBV25-1, the J gene TRBJ1-3; D remains unclear. From germline, CDR1 is MGHDK and CDR2 SYGVNS. V lost 3 bases to trimming and J lost 2 bases, with 8 bases between them. The CDR3 has 14 residues.

The J gene is TRBJ1-4, the V gene TRBV29-1; D is undetermined. The CDR3 sequence is 12 residues long. The V gene lost 5 bases and the J gene lost 10 bases, with 14 bases spanning the gap. The germline CDR1 and CDR2 sequences are SQVTM and ANQGSEA. DNA for the CDR3: TGCAGCGTTCGTCCTCCAGGAGGAAAACTGTTTTTT. It is translated as CSVRPPGGKLFF.

This sequence joins TRBV9 and TRBJ2-7, with TRBD1 identical over 9 bases. Germline assignment: CDR1 SGDLS and CDR2 YYNGEE. This CDR3 is 15 amino acids long. V dropped 0 bases and J dropped 4; count of bases not matched to a gene: 5. Here the CDR3 reads CASSVATGGQYEQYF. The CDR3 region has the DNA TGTGCCAGCAGCGTAGCGACAGGGGGTCAGTACGAGCAGTACTTC. Drawing the rest from reference TRBV9 and TRBJ2-7, the complete variable domain is DSGVTQTPKHLITATGQRVTLRCSPRSGDLSVYWYQQSLDQGLQFLIQYYNGEERAKGNILERFSAQQFPDLHSELNLSSLELGDSALYFCASSVATGGQYEQYFGPGTRLTVT.

This rearrangement joins TRBV27 to TRBJ1-5; D is undetermined. V was clipped by 5 bases and J by 7 bases, with 18 bases between them. The CDR3 runs to 15 residues. In germline, CDR1 is MNHEY, CDR2 SMNVEV (reference sequence). In DNA form, the CDR3 reads TGTGCCAGCAGTCCCGGCACGGGGTTCGGGCAGCCCCAGCATTTT. Encoded protein: CASSPGTGFGQPQHF.

This rearrangement joins TRBV5-4 to TRBJ2-3, with D possibly being TRBD1 (6 bases). V was cut by 4 bases and J by 2 bases, with 11 bases left in between. CDR1 and CDR2 from the germline V gene are SGHNT and YYREEE (reference sequence). CDR3 length: 14 amino acids. CDR3 bases: TGTGCCAGCAGCCCGGGACACTCCACAGATACGCAGTATTTT. Translation: CASSPGHSTDTQYF.

This clone was counted a single time. The V call is TRBV19, the J call TRBJ1-6; no clear D. V was shortened by 1 base and J by 0 bases, with 7 bases between the two germline ends. Germline-derived CDR1 and CDR2 are LNHDA and SQIVND (reference sequence). The CDR3 spans 16 residues. The CDR3 region is CASSIGGSSYNSPLHF. CDR3 coding DNA: TGTGCCAGTAGTATAGGAGGAAGCTCCTATAATTCACCCCTCCACTTT. Using reference TRBV19 and TRBJ1-6 for the parts outside the CDR3, the full variable domain is DGGITQSPKYLFRKEGQNVTLSCEQNLNHDAMYWYRQDPGQGLRLIYYSQIVNDFQKGDIAEGYSVSREKKESFPLTVTSAQKNPTAFYLCASSIGGSSYNSPLHFGNGTRLTVT.

The genes are TRBV15 and TRBJ2-5; 8 nucleotides align to TRBD2. After removal of 8 bases from V and 4 bases from J, the junction contained 9 bases not matched to a gene. Germline V gene lookup returns CDR1 LNHNV and CDR2 YYDKDF (reference sequence). The CDR3 totals 14 residues. CDR3 loop: CATESGRAGETQYF. For the CDR3, the DNA is TGTGCCACCGAAAGCGGGAGAGCTGGAGAGACCCAGTACTTC. Supplemented by reference TRBV15 and TRBJ2-5, the full variable domain reads DAMVIQNPRYQVTQFGKPVTLSCSQTLNHNVMYWYQQKSSQAPKLLFHYYDKDFNNEADTPDNFQSRRPNTSFCFLDIRSPGLGDTAMYLCATESGRAGETQYFGPGTRLLVL.

This clone occurred once. This sequence joins TRBV6-5 and TRBJ1-2, with TRBD1 as a possible D gene (5 bases). The CDR3 loop spans 12 amino acids. Deletions cut 11 bases from V and 5 bases from J, with 15 bases between. CDR1 is MNHEY, CDR2 SVGAGI, per germline. The CDR3, as DNA: TGTGCCGTCCGGGGGGGGAATTATGGCTACACCTTC. It encodes CAVRGGNYGYTF.

The V and J genes are TRBV5-1 and TRBJ2-5; a possible D gene is TRBD1 (5 bases). The CDR3 loop spans 13 amino acids. Germline V gene lookup returns CDR1 SGHRS and CDR2 YFSETQ. Trimming removed 1 base at V and 4 bases at J, with 8 bases between. CDR3 in amino acids: CASSLLTGETQYF. As DNA, the CDR3 is TGCGCCAGCAGCTTGCTAACAGGAGAGACCCAGTACTTC.

The chain joins TRBV6-6 to TRBJ1-3; D may be TRBD1 (6 bases). The CDR3 totals 14 residues. The germline V gene encodes CDR1 MNHNY and CDR2 SVGAGI (reference sequence). V was cut by 6 bases and J by 8 bases, with 17 bases left in between. As DNA, the CDR3 is TGTGCCAGCAGCAAAGGTGGGGGCGGGTACACCATATATTTT. Protein product: CASSKGGGGYTIYF.

This chain connects TRBV5-1 to TRBJ2-2; D is uncertain. The germline CDR1 and CDR2 sequences are SGHRS and YFSETQ. This CDR3 is built from 16 residues. Trimming pared 2 bases from V and 2 bases from J, leaving 13 bases between. In nucleotides, the CDR3 is TGCGCCAGCAGCTTTACAGACGCCAGAAACACCGGGGAGCTGTTTTTT. Translated: CASSFTDARNTGELFF.